This TCR beta chain stems from a study of shared clonotypes between healthy human individuals. An even split of each subset's genomic DNA across several immunoSEQ plates was performed. The assay was immunoSEQ multiplex PCR, and TCRdb's table has in-frame clones only and misses some. Of some 2,000,000 clones detected, 85% to 95% appear once; the ten largest clones hold 0.1% to 0.15%. In the case of this clone: Its antigen is not identified.

Points from the study as a whole: Sequencing of the sorted subsets was shown by rarefaction to be incomplete despite large depth. Genetic and exposure-history diversity was limited by the few donors. Relative to memory subsets, naive subsets generally showed larger estimated richness.

The V and J ends lost 7 bases and 0 bases respectively, with 10 bases between them. This CDR3 is 14 amino acids long. The germline CDR1 and CDR2 sequences are LNHDA and SQIVND (reference sequence). The source of this sequence is a man aged 18 to 35 in good health. The rearrangement uses TRBV19 and TRBJ1-3, with D unclear. The sequenced sample consisted of naive CD4+ T cells sorted from blood. Subset indicated: CD45RA+ positively selected. This CDR3 reads CASISTFSGNTIYF. CDR3 DNA sequence: TGTGCCAGTATATCTACTTTCTCTGGAAACACCATATATTTT.